Given below is one T cell receptor beta chain in context. It has no known antigen specificity. No qualities accompany the bases; no much larger clone lies one base away. Library preparation was by 5' RACE. These reads were obtained on an Illumina HiSeq 2000. Template switching added a universal primer binding site, and the final cDNA carried a unique molecular identifier that allowed TCR cDNA molecules to be counted accurately. Specific primers in the conserved constant-segment region were used to synthesize first-strand cDNA for the TCR alpha and beta chains. To control for contamination, every cDNA library carried two barcodes: a SMART-Mk sample barcode plus Illumina barcodes. Two successive PCR steps introduced TruSeq adapter sequences along with Illumina sample barcodes. The TCR alpha and beta cDNA libraries were sequenced on the Illumina HiSeq platform using custom primers. Turning to the authors' computational methods: Raw reads were processed with MiGEC to extract unique molecular identifiers, and MiXCR was used to determine CDR3 positions. Recombination models were inferred per individual with the repgenHMM and IGoR tools using an EM algorithm. Shared clonotypes were analyzed with the tcR package in R, and sharing was normalized by the product of cloneset sizes. To study raw recombination without the effects of thymic and clonal selection, out-of-frame nonproductive sequences were analyzed. TCRdb reprocessing: public reads trimmed at Q25 with fastp, clones called with MiXCR, in-frame beta chains kept. Identical CDR3 protein sequences are pooled into one entry, listed with their most common genes and DNA. For this entry, the V and J calls and clone size follow TCRdb and not the study's own pipeline. This sample comprises some 250,000 distinct CDR3 sequences, 5% to 7% of them detected only once. Jointly, the top ten make up about 14% of the sample.

This specimen belongs to a study of identical twins (dated by TCRdb to 2015 to 2016). Concerning the study at large: To test whether fetal clonotypes persist, the study used deep sequencing on TCR alpha and beta repertoires from monozygotic twins, unrelated adults of various ages, and cord blood. To rule out contamination, the twin experiments were replicated at different times with different library preparation protocols. General findings and caveats noted by the study authors: Invariant T cells such as MAIT and iNKT could partly confound zero-insertion analyses, although diverse VJ usage argued against such confounding for most clonotypes. In monozygotic twins, out-of-frame TCR alpha sharing was systematically underestimated by recombination models, although the models agreed with sharing between unrelated individuals. Because the same donors could not be followed over many years, the conclusions relied on cross-sectional statistical analysis. In beta out-of-frame sequences, excess twin sharing was weaker, because having fewer shared sequences lowered the signal-to-noise ratio. Compared with coincidental sharing between unrelated individuals, an excess of low generation-probability sequences was observed among out-of-frame TCR alpha sequences shared between twins. Fewer insertions were carried by abundant cord blood beta clonotypes; a weaker similar trend was observed in young adult naive repertoires, while no such trend was observed in memory repertoires.

Only healthy Caucasian donors were included. Three pairs of female monozygotic twins, all aged roughly 18 to 29 years, were included in the twin cohort. Positive isolation kits from Invitrogen were used to isolate CD4+ and CD8+ T cell populations. CDR3 length: 14 amino acids, cysteine to phenylalanine. CDR3 DNA is the only sequence kept; it has 42 bases, read in frame from the first base. Clipping removes 3 bases from V and 1 base from J, with 4 as the unmatched junction base count. Based on the germline V gene, the CDR1 and CDR2 sequences are SQVTM and ANQGSEA. These data also featured in a second study, about T cells expressing NK-cell markers. The second study also describes: In sorted CD3+CD56+NKG2C+, CD3+CD56+NKG2C- and CD3+CD56-NKG2C+ T-cell subsets from about 8 donors, TCR beta-chain repertoires were profiled. Among the eight sequenced donors, seven were HCMV-seropositive and one was HCMV-seronegative. To restrict sorting to alphabetaTCR-expressing T cells, an anti-gammadeltaTCR antibody was added in several experiments. In six or seven donors, the dominant CD3+CD56+NKG2C+ clonotypes ranked among the top 10 CD8+ clonotypes, making up about 1.0-8% of CD8+ T cells. Those dominant clonotypes were again the most abundant among CD3+CD56-NKG2C+ cells in a few donors, at roughly 25-60.1%. Whether the expanded NKG2C-expressing T cell clones were specific for HCMV antigens remained unclear. All eight donors whose samples were sequenced were randomly selected healthy volunteers, three of them men and five women. To determine HCMV serostatus, a commercial ELISA kit was used to detect HCMV-specific IgG in serum. Reads were demultiplexed and grouped by UMI with MIGEC, and clonotypes were assembled and quantified with MiTCR. Only TCR cDNA sequences supported by at least two reads were kept to exclude erroneous sequences. The tcR package was used for downstream repertoire analysis, and clonotypes were matched between fractions using CDR3 nucleotide sequence together with V segment. VDJmatch was used to annotate antigen specificity against VDJdb, with one amino acid substitution in CDR3 allowed.

The material sequenced was CD8+ T cells sorted from blood. The chain employs TRBV29-1 and TRBJ2-7; TRBD1 aligns with 9 central bases. The TCR originated in a woman under 30 in good health. The CDR3 sequence is CSVEYGTGSYEQYF. The nucleotides are TGCAGCGTTGAGTATGGGACAGGGTCCTACGAGCAGTACTTC.